The 17 T cell receptor beta chains given below trace back to one sample, sequenced in a study of blood T cells in healthy people across ages (dated by TCRdb to between 2015 and 2016). Receptors were amplified or captured by 5' RACE. The data were produced on an Illumina HiSeq 2500. The second PCR ran for roughly 7 to 11 cycles and used a J-beta primer mix along with a sample-barcoded 5' primer. The public reads were quality trimmed at Q25 with fastp and then assembled into clones with MiXCR by TCRdb, keeping productive beta chains. Duplicate CDR3 protein sequences are folded into a single record with the most common DNA and genes. Present in this sample are about 2 million distinct CDR3 sequences, around half of which were seen just once. The ten top clones hold 2% to 2.5% of the sample. The source material was blood. Receptor source: a middle-aged woman in good health.

Only one count was recorded for this clonotype. The chain combines TRBV7-2 with TRBJ1-1, with a possible D match to TRBD1 (5 bases). Trimming took 4 bases from V and 2 from J, leaving 14 bases between them. CDR1 SGHTA and CDR2 FQGNSA come from the germline V gene. The CDR3 loop spans 15 amino acids. The CDR3 DNA sequence: TGTGCCAGCAGCTCCGGGCCGGGACCCAACACTGAAGCTTTCTTT. Encoded protein: CASSSGPGPNTEAFF.

A remark on this clonotype: A junction boundary mismatches the germline segment, possibly from a read error. The genes are TRBV29-1 and TRBJ2-7; TRBD1 or TRBD2 may be the D gene (7 bases each). The CDR3 length is 14 residues. CDR1 is SQVTM, CDR2 ANQGSEA, per germline. The CDR3 region has the DNA TGCGGCGTTGGGCAGGGGGGGCCTTTCGATGAGCAGTACTTC. Translating gives CGVGQGGPFDEQYF.

CDR3 DNA sequence: TGTGCCACCAGCCGGGTACAGGGGGCCTCTCCAAATGAGCAGTTCTTC. Translation: CATSRVQGASPNEQFF. The chain has TRBV15 and TRBJ2-1; 9 nucleotides align to TRBD1. The V segment lost 5 bases and the J segment 7 bases; nucleotides outside the gene matches: 12. CDR1 and CDR2 (germline): LNHNV, YYDKDF (reference sequence). The CDR3 is 16 amino acids. Full variable domain (outside the CDR3, taken from reference TRBV15 and TRBJ2-1): DAMVIQNPRYQVTQFGKPVTLSCSQTLNHNVMYWYQQKSSQAPKLLFHYYDKDFNNEADTPDNFQSRRPNTSFCFLDIRSPGLGDTAMYLCATSRVQGASPNEQFFGPGTRLTVL.

The chain links TRBV20-1 to TRBJ2-5; 10 nucleotides agree with TRBD2. Germline CDR1 and CDR2: DFQATT and SNEGSKA (reference sequence). J gave up 5 bases and V 3 bases, and 6 bases lay outside the gene matches. CDR3 length: 14 amino acids. DNA of the CDR3: TGCAGTGCTAGGAGCGGGGGGGCATTTGAGACCCAGTACTTC. It yields the protein CSARSGGAFETQYF.

This clonotype came up a few times. The V and J genes are TRBV28 and TRBJ1-4; 11 bases are shared with TRBD1. Trimming removed 6 bases from V and 6 bases from J; junction bases left unmatched: 9. The germline gives CDR1 MDHEN, CDR2 SYDVKM. There are 16 residues in the CDR3. The CDR3 sequence: CASRKTGTGGYEKLFF. The DNA of the CDR3 is TGTGCCAGCAGGAAGACCGGGACAGGGGGATATGAAAAACTGTTTTTT.

DNA of the CDR3: TGTGCCAGTAGGGGACGGGTCTCCTACAATGAGCAGTACTTC. This gives the protein CASRGRVSYNEQYF. The chain has TRBV19 and TRBJ2-4; TRBD1 or TRBD2 may be the D gene (5 bases each). Looked up from germline, CDR1 is LNHDA and CDR2 is SQIVND (reference sequence). The ends were cut back, 6 bases at V and 13 bases at J, with 22 bases in the middle. The CDR3 has 14 residues.

This rearrangement joins TRBV29-1 to TRBJ2-7, with D maybe TRBD2 (6 bases). Germline CDR1 and CDR2: SQVTM and ANQGSEA. Trimming took off 6 bases at V and 4 bases at J, with 13 bases between the two ends. The CDR3 has 12 amino acids. The DNA for the CDR3 is TGCAGCGTAGGCGAGGCGGGGTACGAGCAGTACTTC. Residues: CSVGEAGYEQYF.

In this sample, this clonotype turned up a few times. The CDR3, as DNA: TGCGCCAGCAGCCAGGGACGGTATACGCAGTGGTATTTT. It translates to CASSQGRYTQWYF. The rearrangement joins TRBV4-3 to TRBJ2-3; D assignment may be TRBD1 or TRBD2 (5 bases each). The germline gives CDR1 LGHNA, CDR2 YSLEER. V dropped 3 bases and J dropped 14 bases, with 18 bases sitting between them. This CDR3 has 13 residues.

This clonotype was recorded once. The chain carries TRBV4-1 and TRBJ2-7, with D possibly being TRBD2 (5 bases). In germline, CDR1 is MGHRA, CDR2 YSYEKL. This CDR3 has 15 amino acids. V dropped 0 bases and J dropped 5 bases, with 14 bases sitting between them. The CDR3 here is CASSQELSSSDEQYF. As DNA, the CDR3 is TGCGCCAGCAGCCAAGAATTGTCTAGCTCGGACGAGCAGTACTTC.

There are a few counts of this clonotype. The J gene is TRBJ2-7, the V gene TRBV27; 7 nucleotides match TRBD1. Germline values: CDR1 MNHEY, CDR2 SMNVEV (reference sequence). The CDR3 sequence is 13 residues long. After removal of 2 bases from V and 6 bases from J, the junction contained 4 bases not matched to a gene. The CDR3 protein is CASSLVTGSEQYF. Here the CDR3 DNA reads TGTGCCAGCAGTTTAGTGACAGGGAGCGAGCAGTACTTC.

The chain combines TRBV28 with TRBJ2-5; D is unclear. V lost 2 bases, J lost 5 bases, and 12 bases lay in between. Germline V CDR1 and CDR2: MDHEN, SYDVKM. The CDR3 runs to 14 residues. CDR3 nucleotide sequence: TGTGCCAGCAGTTTACGTCTGGTCCGGGAGACCCAGTACTTC. Translation: CASSLRLVRETQYF. Using reference TRBV28 and TRBJ2-5 for the parts outside the CDR3, the full variable domain is DVKVTQSSRYLVKRTGEKVFLECVQDMDHENMFWYRQDPGLGLRLIYFSYDVKMKEKGDIPEGYSVSREKKERFSLILESASTNQTSMYLCASSLRLVRETQYFGPGTRLLVL.

The V gene is TRBV20-1, the J gene TRBJ1-5; D ambiguous. CDR1 is DFQATT, CDR2 SNEGSKA, per germline (reference sequence). CDR3 length equals 16 residues. The V gene lost 0 bases and the J gene lost 4 bases, with 16 bases spanning the gap. This CDR3 reads CSARDFGPAGNQPQHF. CDR3 bases: TGCAGTGCTAGAGATTTCGGCCCCGCTGGTAATCAGCCCCAGCATTTT.

The chain couples TRBV6-6 to TRBJ1-5, with 7 bases fitting TRBD1. CDR3 length equals 15 residues. Germline V CDR1 and CDR2: MNHNY, SVGAGI (reference sequence). V was clipped by 7 bases and J by 2 bases; unmatched bases: 8. The CDR3 spells CASNQGGGGNQPQHF. The CDR3 DNA reads as TGTGCCAGCAACCAGGGGGGAGGCGGCAATCAGCCCCAGCATTTT.

This chain uses TRBV2 with TRBJ2-2, with 12 positions matching TRBD1. V was clipped by 7 bases and J by 7 bases; unmatched bases: 4. Germline V gives CDR1 SNHLY, CDR2 FYNNEI. CDR3 length equals 14 residues. CDR3 amino acids: CASIRDRGRGELFF. CDR3 nucleotide sequence: TGTGCCAGCATTCGGGACAGGGGGCGCGGGGAGCTGTTTTTT.

The chain joins TRBV9 to TRBJ2-5, with D possibly called TRBD1 or TRBD2 (5 bases each). V lost 2 bases and J lost 11, with 25 bases in between. CDR1 and CDR2 (germline): SGDLS, YYNGEE. The CDR3 extends over 16 amino acids. CDR3 DNA sequence: TGTGCCAGCAGCGTTTGGGGGAACGCTGCCCCCGGTGAGCAGTACTTC. Protein: CASSVWGNAAPGEQYF.

V is TRBV20-1 and J is TRBJ1-2; TRBD1 might be the D (5 bases). Per germline, CDR1 DFQATT and CDR2 SNEGSKA (reference sequence). The CDR3 is made up of 15 amino acids. The V end was cut by 0 bases, the J end by 4 bases, with 15 bases between. CDR3: CSARDSGAEGYGYTF. The DNA of the CDR3 is TGCAGTGCTAGAGACAGCGGGGCCGAGGGCTATGGCTACACCTTC.

J is TRBJ2-4 and V is TRBV15, with 7 bases that match TRBD2. With the DNA end fitting TRBJ2-7 better, the J assignment may be wrong. Germline loops: CDR1 LNHNV, CDR2 YYDKDF (reference sequence). The CDR3 sequence is 17 residues long. This CDR3 reads CATSRERPAGLIYEQYF. The DNA for the CDR3 is TGTGCCACCAGCAGAGAGCGACCCGCGGGACTAATCTACGAGCAGTACTTC.